A single sample gave rise to the 18 T cell receptor beta chains below, sequenced in a study of CD8 T cells in ankylosing spondylitis. Regarding the study as a whole: There was a TCR beta motif, made of eight highly homologous variants, that appeared characteristic of ankylosing spondylitis blood.

TCRdb redid the calling of the 5' RACE reads with MiXCR, one entry per CDR3 protein. The sample contains around 440,000 distinct CDR3 sequences, about a sixth of which appear only once. Their antigens are not known. The material sequenced was blood, either unsorted or a sorted T cell fraction (not recorded which). All receptors derive from a male donor with ankylosing spondylitis.

This clonotype has just a few counts. The chain employs TRBV28 and TRBJ1-6; unclear D gene. From germline, CDR1 is MDHEN and CDR2 SYDVKM. V was trimmed by 4 bases and J by 9 bases, leaving 4 bases between them. The CDR3 spans 11 residues. The CDR3 DNA reads as TGTGCCAGCAGTTCCGTTTCACCCCTCCACTTT. Its protein is CASSSVSPLHF.

This clonotype was detected many times. The V and J genes are TRBV5-1 and TRBJ2-1; 7 bases are a match to TRBD2. CDR1 SGHRS and CDR2 YFSETQ come from the germline V gene. The trim removed 4 bases at V and 0 bases at J, leaving 4 bases unmatched. The CDR3 runs 15 residues. CDR3 sequence reads: CASSIGGSSYNEQFF. DNA of the CDR3: TGCGCCAGCAGCATTGGCGGGAGCTCCTACAATGAGCAGTTCTTC.

This clonotype was counted only a few times. The rearrangement links TRBV7-9 to TRBJ2-1; maybe TRBD2 (7 bases). Germline lookup yields CDR1 SEHNR and CDR2 FQNEAQ (reference sequence). With 0 bases removed from V and 7 bases from J, the gap between germline ends came to 13 bases. This CDR3 comprises 15 residues. Written as DNA, the CDR3 is TGTGCCAGCAGCTTAGCCGGGGGGCTACAGAATGAGCAGTTCTTC. Residues: CASSLAGGLQNEQFF.

This sequence joins TRBV20-1 and TRBJ2-3, with D perhaps TRBD2 (6 bases). The germline V gene has CDR1 DFQATT and CDR2 SNEGSKA (reference sequence). The ends were cut back, 6 bases at V and 0 bases at J, with 13 bases in the middle. This CDR3 spans 14 amino acids. CDR3 amino acids: CSATPGLSTDTQYF. CDR3 sequence (DNA): TGCAGTGCGACACCGGGACTCAGCACAGATACGCAGTATTTT.

This clonotype was seen more than once but under ten times. This chain joins TRBV29-1 and TRBJ2-2; tentatively, D is TRBD1 or TRBD2 (5 bases each). Trimming took 7 bases from V and 2 from J, leaving 14 bases between them. This CDR3 spans 14 amino acids. Germline V gives CDR1 SQVTM, CDR2 ANQGSEA. CDR3 sequence reads: CSAEGTRNTGELFF. In nucleotides, the CDR3 is TGCAGCGCCGAAGGGACCCGAAACACCGGGGAGCTGTTTTTT.

The CDR3 sequence: CASRDRREQFF. In DNA, the CDR3 is TGTGCCAGCAGGGACCGCAGGGAGCAGTTCTTC. The chain recombines TRBV6-5 with TRBJ2-1; no clear D gene. Trimming removed 6 bases from V and 10 bases from J, with 10 bases in between. CDR1 and CDR2 (germline): MNHEY, SVGAGI. The CDR3 consists of 11 residues.

The chain links TRBV9 to TRBJ2-2; TRBD1 matches 8 bases. In germline, CDR1 is SGDLS, CDR2 YYNGEE. Losses at the gene ends were 9 bases for V and 4 bases for J; bases not matched to a gene: 8. CDR3 length: 14 residues. The CDR3 DNA follows: TGTGCCACTGCGAGAGGACAGGGCACCGGGGAGCTGTTTTTT. Translation: CATARGQGTGELFF.

Only a few counts were recorded for this clonotype. This chain connects TRBV7-9 to TRBJ1-2; tentatively, D is TRBD1 (5 bases). The CDR3 has 14 amino acids. Trimming left V 5 bases short and J 5 bases short, with 15 bases between. In germline, CDR1 is SEHNR, CDR2 FQNEAQ (reference sequence). The CDR3 loop is CASSPDGTSYGYTF. CDR3 sequence (DNA): TGTGCCAGCAGCCCGGACGGGACGAGTTATGGCTACACCTTC.

This clonotype was picked up many times. J is TRBJ1-1 and V is TRBV9, with D uncertain. The CDR3 loop spans 15 amino acids. Germline lookup yields CDR1 SGDLS and CDR2 YYNGEE. With 0 bases removed from V and 6 bases from J, the gap between germline ends came to 15 bases. CDR3 protein: CASSVDGKKGAEAFF. The CDR3 coding sequence is TGTGCCAGCAGCGTAGATGGCAAGAAGGGCGCTGAAGCTTTCTTT.

This clonotype was picked up many times. The CDR3 coding sequence is TGCAGCGTTGACCCAGGGGGCACTGAAGCTTTCTTT. As protein: CSVDPGGTEAFF. V usage is TRBV29-1 and J usage is TRBJ1-1, with TRBD1 matching 7 bases. The CDR3 length is 12 residues. The germline V gene encodes CDR1 SQVTM and CDR2 ANQGSEA. Trimming removed 3 bases from V and 4 bases from J; junction bases left unmatched: 2. Together with reference TRBV29-1 and TRBJ1-1, the CDR3 gives the full variable domain: SAVISQKPSRDICQRGTSLTIQCQVDSQVTMMFWYRQQPGQSLTLIATANQGSEATYESGFVIDKFPISRPNLTFSTLTVSNMSPEDSSIYLCSVDPGGTEAFFGQGTRLTVV.

The chain is built from TRBV20-1 and TRBJ1-1, with TRBD1 identical over 7 bases. V trimming: 6 bases; J trimming: 1 base; junction bases outside the gene matches: 5. Germline assignment: CDR1 DFQATT and CDR2 SNEGSKA (reference sequence). CDR3 length: 13 residues. The CDR3 nucleotides are TGCAGTGCCACAGGGGAGCGGAACACTGAAGCTTTCTTT. Amino acids: CSATGERNTEAFF.

Only a few counts were recorded for this clonotype. V and J are TRBV30 and TRBJ2-2; 12 bases are a match to TRBD1. V was clipped by 5 bases and J by 6 bases; unmatched bases: 4. Looked up from germline, CDR1 is GTSNPN and CDR2 is SVGIG (reference sequence). This CDR3 region has 14 residues. The CDR3 DNA reads TGTGCCTGGGCCGGGACAGGGGGCTCCGGGGAGCTGTTTTTT. Translating gives CAWAGTGGSGELFF.

This clonotype came up a few times. The chain links TRBV25-1 to TRBJ2-7; 10 bases map to TRBD2. Germline CDR1 reads MGHDK; CDR2 reads SYGVNS. This CDR3 has 15 residues. Germline trimming cut 2 bases from V and 4 bases from J; bases unmatched to any gene: 5. The chain's CDR3 is CASSERAGGPYEQYF. The CDR3 DNA follows: TGTGCCAGCAGTGAAAGAGCGGGGGGGCCTTACGAGCAGTACTTC.

V and J are TRBV20-1 and TRBJ1-6, with 7 bases aligning to TRBD1. After removal of 0 bases from V and 7 bases from J, the junction contained 6 bases not matched to a gene. This CDR3 comprises 15 residues. Germline loops: CDR1 DFQATT, CDR2 SNEGSKA (reference sequence). The CDR3 sequence is CSARDTWDSNSPLHF. DNA for the CDR3: TGCAGTGCTAGAGATACCTGGGACAGCAATTCACCCCTCCACTTT.

The CDR3 DNA reads TGTGCCAGCAGCTCCCCCGGGACTCCGATGAGCTCCTACAATGAGCAGTTCTTC. It encodes CASSSPGTPMSSYNEQFF. The genes are TRBV11-1 and TRBJ2-1; D is possibly TRBD2 (6 bases). Germline V gene lookup returns CDR1 SGHAT and CDR2 FQDESV (reference sequence). The CDR3 covers 18 residues. Trimming left V 4 bases short and J 0 bases short, with 19 bases between.

The rearrangement joins TRBV2 to TRBJ1-3, with D possibly matching TRBD1 (5 bases). Germline V gene lookup returns CDR1 SNHLY and CDR2 FYNNEI. This CDR3 spans 14 amino acids. V lost 6 bases, J lost 6 bases, and 15 bases lay in between. The CDR3 DNA reads TGTGCCAGCAGCTCCCGACAGCCTCCAAACACCATATATTTT. It translates to CASSSRQPPNTIYF.

This clonotype was counted between two and nine times. The chain joins TRBV5-1 to TRBJ1-1, with 7 bases lining up with TRBD1. J lost 1 base, V lost 1 base, and 4 bases had no gene match. Germline V gene data show CDR1 as SGHRS and CDR2 as YFSETQ. The CDR3 totals 15 residues. Here the CDR3 reads CASSLQGGRNTEAFF. CDR3 DNA sequence: TGCGCCAGCAGCTTGCAGGGGGGCCGGAACACTGAAGCTTTCTTT.

This rearrangement joins TRBV7-7 to TRBJ2-5; 8 bases line up with TRBD1. V shed 3 bases, J shed 3 bases, and the junction held 15 bases outside the gene matches. Germline CDR1 is SSHAT and CDR2 is FNYEAQ (reference sequence). This CDR3 region has 18 residues. This chain's CDR3 is CASSLGTGGHRREETQYF. The DNA of the CDR3 is TGTGCCAGCAGCTTGGGGACAGGAGGACACCGACGAGAAGAGACCCAGTACTTC.